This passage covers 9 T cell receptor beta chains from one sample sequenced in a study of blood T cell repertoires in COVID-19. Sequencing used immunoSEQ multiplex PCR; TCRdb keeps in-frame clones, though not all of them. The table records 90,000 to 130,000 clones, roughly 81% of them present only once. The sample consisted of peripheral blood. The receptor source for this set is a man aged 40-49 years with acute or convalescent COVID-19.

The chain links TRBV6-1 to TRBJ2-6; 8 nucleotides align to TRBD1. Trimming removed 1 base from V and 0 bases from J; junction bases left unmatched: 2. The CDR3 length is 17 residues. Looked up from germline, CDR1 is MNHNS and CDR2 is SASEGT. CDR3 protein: CASSEGTGYSGANVLTF. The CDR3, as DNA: TGTGCCAGCAGTGAAGGGACAGGGTACTCTGGGGCCAACGTCCTGACTTTC.

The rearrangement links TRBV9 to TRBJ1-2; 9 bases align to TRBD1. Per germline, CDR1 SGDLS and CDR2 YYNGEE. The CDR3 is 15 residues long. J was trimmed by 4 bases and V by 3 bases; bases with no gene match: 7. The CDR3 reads CASSAGTGPTYGYTF. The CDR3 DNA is TGTGCCAGCAGCGCCGGGACAGGGCCCACCTATGGCTACACCTTC.

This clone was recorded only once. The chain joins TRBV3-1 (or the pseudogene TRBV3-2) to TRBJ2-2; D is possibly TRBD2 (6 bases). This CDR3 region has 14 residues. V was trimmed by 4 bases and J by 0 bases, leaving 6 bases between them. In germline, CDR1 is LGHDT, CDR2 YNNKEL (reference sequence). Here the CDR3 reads CASSRLANTGELFF. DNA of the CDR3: TGTGCCAGCAGCCGACTAGCGAACACCGGGGAGCTGTTTTTT.

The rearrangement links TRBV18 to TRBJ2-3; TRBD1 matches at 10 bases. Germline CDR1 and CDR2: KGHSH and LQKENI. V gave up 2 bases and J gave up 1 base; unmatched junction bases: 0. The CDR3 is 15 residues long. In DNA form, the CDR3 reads TGTGCCAGCTCACCAGGACAGGGGGGCACAGATACGCAGTATTTT. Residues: CASSPGQGGTDTQYF. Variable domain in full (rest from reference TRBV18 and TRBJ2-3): NAGVMQNPRHLVRRRGQEARLRCSPMKGHSHVYWYRQLPEEGLKFMVYLQKENIIDESGMPKERFSAEFPKEGPSILRIQQVVRGDSAAYFCASSPGQGGTDTQYFGPGTRLTVL.

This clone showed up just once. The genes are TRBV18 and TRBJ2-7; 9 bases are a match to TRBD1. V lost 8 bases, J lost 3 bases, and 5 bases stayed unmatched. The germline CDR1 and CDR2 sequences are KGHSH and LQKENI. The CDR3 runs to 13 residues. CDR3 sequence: CASTTGQGYEQYF. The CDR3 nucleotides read TGTGCCAGCACGACGGGACAGGGCTACGAGCAGTACTTC.

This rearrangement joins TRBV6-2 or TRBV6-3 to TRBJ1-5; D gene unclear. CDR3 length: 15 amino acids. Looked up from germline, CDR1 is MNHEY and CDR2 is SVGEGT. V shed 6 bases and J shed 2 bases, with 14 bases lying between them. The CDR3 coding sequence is TGTGCCAGCAGCCCCGGGGTACGAGGCAATCAGCCCCAGCATTTT. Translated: CASSPGVRGNQPQHF.

CDR3 DNA: TGTGCCAGCAGCTCGGGCAGGGGGAATGAGCAGTTCTTC. Translation gives CASSSGRGNEQFF. The chain combines TRBV5-6 with TRBJ2-1; the match to TRBD1 covers 7 bases. CDR3 length: 13 residues. Losses at the gene ends were 3 bases for V and 7 bases for J; bases not matched to a gene: 4. The germline V gene encodes CDR1 SGHDT and CDR2 YYEEEE.

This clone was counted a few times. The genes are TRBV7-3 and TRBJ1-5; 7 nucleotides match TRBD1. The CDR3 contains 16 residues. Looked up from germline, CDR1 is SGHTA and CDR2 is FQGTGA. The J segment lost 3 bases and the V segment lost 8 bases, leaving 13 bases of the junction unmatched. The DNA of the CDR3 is TGTGCCAGCGGGACCAGGGGGAAGGGCGACAATCAGCCCCAGCATTTT. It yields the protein CASGTRGKGDNQPQHF.

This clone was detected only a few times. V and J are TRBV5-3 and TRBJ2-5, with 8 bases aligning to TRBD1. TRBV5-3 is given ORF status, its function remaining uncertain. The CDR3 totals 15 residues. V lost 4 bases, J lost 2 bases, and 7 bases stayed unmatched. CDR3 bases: TGTGCCAGAAGCCTCCCGGACAGGGAACAAGAGACCCAGTACTTC. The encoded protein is CARSLPDREQETQYF.